This T cell receptor (beta chain) was sequenced for a study of T cells expressing NK-cell markers. Germline V CDR1 and CDR2: SNHLY, FYNNEI. The CDR3 consists of 13 residues. TCRdb reprocessed the 5' RACE reads; each CDR3 protein has one entry and no DNA is given. The sample table sets out 150,000 to 180,000 distinct CDR3 sequences. Concerning this clonotype: Antigen: not known.

Whole-study findings and limits: In a group of several donors, dominant NKG2C+ clonotypes represented roughly 1.0-7.0% of CD8+ T cells. HCMV specificity of expanded NKG2C+ T cell clones remained unclear. The same clonotypes also predominated in the CD3+CD56-NKG2C+ fraction of a handful of donors.

This chain connects TRBV2 to TRBJ2-7; lacking DNA, the TRBD1 call made by TCRdb goes unchecked. The source is a woman aged 50 to 60 in good health. Sequencing was done on a sample of blood T cells: a sorted CD56 or NKG2C T cell subset, CD4+ or CD8+ T cells, or bulk PBMC T cells (not recorded which). Here the CDR3 reads CASSETETYEQYF.